The rows below give T cell receptor beta chains drawn from one sample of a study of cytomegalovirus exposure and HLA in healthy donors. Profiling relied on immunoSEQ multiplex PCR, and the TCRdb table lists in-frame clones only, not all of them. The sample holds 150,000 to 200,000 clones, around 83% seen once. The source material was PBMCs. Source of these receptors: a man aged 18 to 29 in good health and CMV-seropositive. Both conserved end residues are part of each CDR3. The order of the fields is V gene, D gene, J gene, clone size, CDR3 DNA, CDR3 protein. A D gene is named only where the DNA matches it firmly. Part of the rows lack a size; the others show once, few, many or a class for expanded clones.

TRBV11-2	TRBD2	TRBJ2-1	-	TGTGCCAGCAGCGCGACTAGCGGGGCGACTGAGCAGTTCTTC	CASSATSGATEQFF
TRBV7-8	-	TRBJ2-5	-	TGTGCCAGCAGCCTACACAGGCTCCAAGAGACCCAGTACTTC	CASSLHRLQETQYF
TRBV4-3	-	TRBJ2-3	-	TGCGCCAGCAGCCAAGAGGAGTCTTCCACAGATACGCAGTATTTT	CASSQEESSTDTQYF
TRBV15	-	TRBJ1-1	-	TGTGCCACCAGTCGAGGAGGAGGCACTGAAGCTTTCTTT	CATSRGGGTEAFF
TRBV19	-	TRBJ1-2	-	TGTGCCAGTAGTATAGCCGCCGGGTCCTATGGCTACACCTTC	CASSIAAGSYGYTF
TRBV11-2	-	TRBJ2-7	-	TGTGCCAGCAGCTTCACACAGGGATCCGAGCAGTACTTC	CASSFTQGSEQYF
TRBV23-1	-	TRBJ1-6	-	TGCGCCAGCAGTCGAGTGGTTCGCGGTTATAATTCACCCCTCCACTTT	CASSRVVRGYNSPLHF
TRBV7-3	TRBD2	TRBJ2-3	-	TGTGCCAGCAGCTTAAGAAGCGGGGGGGCTTCGGATACGCAGTATTTT	CASSLRSGGASDTQYF
TRBV19	-	TRBJ1-2	once	TGTGCCAGTAGTATAATCGGAGATGGCTACACCTTC	CASSIIGDGYTF
TRBV6-5	TRBD1	TRBJ1-6	-	TGTGCCAGCAGTTATCAGGACAGGGGAAATTCACCCCTCCACTTT	CASSYQDRGNSPLHF
TRBV7-8	-	TRBJ1-1	once	TGTGCCAGCAGCTTAGGTCAGGGTGACACTGAAGCTTTCTTT	CASSLGQGDTEAFF
TRBV4-1	-	TRBJ2-1	-	TGCGCCAGCAGCCAAGTGACGGCAGGGTTTAGGAATGAGCAGTTCTTC	CASSQVTAGFRNEQFF
TRBV5-1	-	TRBJ2-5	-	TGCGCCAGCAGCCCGCACCTTAGCGGACAAGAGACCCAGTACTTC	CASSPHLSGQETQYF
TRBV7-6	-	TRBJ2-3	once	TGTGCCAGCAGCCCCGAAGCGGCAGATACGCAGTATTTT	CASSPEAADTQYF
TRBV15	TRBD1	TRBJ2-5	-	TGTGCCACCAGCCGGGACAGGTTACAAGAGACCCAGTACTTC	CATSRDRLQETQYF
TRBV4-3	-	TRBJ1-1	-	TGCGCCAGCAGCCAAACACAAGGGGGGGGCACTGAAGCTTTCTTT	CASSQTQGGGTEAFF
TRBV27	TRBD1	TRBJ1-1	-	TGTGCCAGCAGCCCCCTGAGGGGACAGGGTTTAGTTGAAGCTTTCTTT	CASSPLRGQGLVEAFF
TRBV7-2	-	TRBJ1-1	-	TGTGCCAGCAGCCCGATGGTGGGAGGGAAGACTGAAGCTTTCTTT	CASSPMVGGKTEAFF
TRBV28	-	TRBJ1-3	once	TGTGCCAGCAGTTTATGGACAGGTCGGATCTCTGGAAACACCATATATTTT	CASSLWTGRISGNTIYF
TRBV4-1	TRBD1	TRBJ1-1	once	TGCGCCAGCAGCCAAGATGAGGGGGCAGCGGCGGTGAACACTGAAGCTTTCTTT	CASSQDEGAAAVNTEAFF
TRBV13	TRBD2	TRBJ2-3	-	TGTGCCAGCAGCTTTAGCGGGAACACAGATACGCAGTATTTT	CASSFSGNTDTQYF
TRBV9	TRBD2	TRBJ2-3	-	TGTGCCAGCAGCGGAGATGCCAGGACCGGGGGGGATACGCAGTATTTT	CASSGDARTGGDTQYF
TRBV5-1	-	TRBJ2-7	-	TGCGCCAGCAGCTTGAACCAGGTTAGCGAGCAGTACTTC	CASSLNQVSEQYF
TRBV15	-	TRBJ1-2	-	TGTGCCACCAGCAGAGGGGAGGGCAGGGTGGAGGCTGACTACACCTTC	CATSRGEGRVEADYTF
TRBV5-6	TRBD1	TRBJ2-5	-	TGTGCCAGCAGCACAGGACAGGGTGGGGAGACCCAGTACTTC	CASSTGQGGETQYF
TRBV7-6	-	TRBJ1-1	-	TGTGCCAGCAGCTTGGGCGGGGGCACTGAAGCTTTCTTT	CASSLGGGTEAFF
TRBV4-1	-	TRBJ1-2	-	TGCGCCAGCAGCCCGTCCGGGGGGGGGATGATCTATGGCTACACCTTC	CASSPSGGGMIYGYTF
TRBV6-1	-	TRBJ1-2	-	TGTGCCAGCAGTGTGGGGGCAGGGATGAACTATGGCTACACCTTC	CASSVGAGMNYGYTF
TRBV6-5	-	TRBJ2-3	-	TGTGCCAGCAGTCTCTGGAGGGCAGATACGCAGTATTTT	CASSLWRADTQYF
TRBV6-1	TRBD1	TRBJ1-4	-	TGTGCCAGCAGTGTGGACAGGGGATTTCAAGAAAAACTGTTTTTT	CASSVDRGFQEKLFF
TRBV11-3	-	TRBJ1-1	-	TGTGCCAGCAGCTTAGCCGGGAACACTGAAGCTTTCTTT	CASSLAGNTEAFF
TRBV30	TRBD2	TRBJ2-1	-	TGTGCCTGGAGTCGGACTAGCGGGCTAAATGAGCAGTTCTTC	CAWSRTSGLNEQFF